This is a list of T cell receptor beta chains from one sample in a study of OX40 agonist ivuxolimab in advanced cancers. Profiling relied on immunoSEQ multiplex PCR, and the TCRdb table lists in-frame clones only, not all of them. The sample lists about 82,000 clones, roughly 90% occurring once. The sequences come from CD4+ or CD8+ T cells sorted from blood, collected in a trial of the OX40 agonist ivuxolimab. These receptors all come from an adult with an advanced solid tumor such as melanoma, head and neck, liver or kidney cancer. Both conserved end residues are part of each CDR3. D genes are given only for firm matches. Some rows have no size entry. The others give once, few or many, or a class for an expanded clone.

NA,once,TRBJ2-3,TRBV5-6,CASSLYQGSIHTDTQYF,TGTGCCAGCAGCTTGTATCAGGGTTCTATCCACACAGATACGCAGTATTTT
NA,NA,TRBJ1-1,TRBV30,CAWSVFGGPGFF,TGTGCCTGGAGTGTATTCGGGGGTCCGGGTTTCTTT
NA,NA,TRBJ1-1,TRBV6-5,CASTEGGTEAFF,TGTGCCAGCACTGAGGGGGGAACTGAAGCTTTCTTT
NA,NA,TRBJ1-3,TRBV5-1,CASSEQGIDTGNTIYF,TGCGCCAGCAGCGAGCAGGGGATTGACACTGGAAACACCATATATTTT
NA,NA,TRBJ1-5,TRBV11-2,CASSITDSNQPQHF,TGTGCCAGCAGCATAACAGATAGCAATCAGCCCCAGCATTTT
TRBD1,NA,TRBJ1-1,TRBV28,CASSVGQGGMNTEAFF,TGTGCCAGCAGTGTAGGACAGGGAGGGATGAACACTGAAGCTTTCTTT
NA,NA,TRBJ1-2,TRBV30,CAWSSDNGYGYTF,TGTGCCTGGAGTTCGGACAACGGTTATGGCTACACCTTC
NA,NA,TRBJ2-5,TRBV5-1,CASSLGLYQETQYF,TGCGCCAGCAGCCTGGGACTTTACCAAGAGACCCAGTACTTC
TRBD1,NA,TRBJ2-4,TRBV11-2,CASSLDPRGRENIQYF,TGTGCCAGCAGCTTAGATCCTAGGGGGCGAGAAAACATTCAGTACTTC
NA,NA,TRBJ1-2,TRBV5-1,CASSAGSTGYTF,TGCGCCAGCTCGGCGGGCAGCACCGGCTACACCTTC
NA,NA,TRBJ2-4,TRBV30,CASGQAKNIQYF,TGTGCCTCGGGACAAGCCAAAAACATTCAGTACTTC
TRBD1,once,TRBJ1-1,TRBV5-4,CASSQGQGAYTEAFF,TGTGCCAGCAGCCAGGGACAGGGGGCATATACTGAAGCTTTCTTT
NA,NA,TRBJ1-1,TRBV5-6,CASSLVLNTEAFF,TGTGCCAGCAGCTTGGTACTGAACACTGAAGCTTTCTTT
NA,NA,TRBJ2-3,TRBV28,CASSLQSFTDTQYF,TGTGCCAGCAGCCTACAGTCCTTCACAGATACGCAGTATTTT
TRBD2,NA,TRBJ2-3,TRBV2,CASSSGLAGDTQYF,TGTGCCAGCAGTAGTGGACTAGCGGGGGATACGCAGTATTTT
TRBD2,NA,TRBJ2-5,TRBV7-9,CASRPRLAGETQYF,TGTGCCAGCAGACCCCGGCTAGCGGGAGAGACCCAGTACTTC